The 28 T cell receptor beta chains given below trace back to one sample, sequenced in a study of blood T cell repertoires in COVID-19. Produced via immunoSEQ multiplex PCR; TCRdb's table is partial and in-frame only. Of 380,000 or so clones in the sample, roughly 80% were seen once. The sequenced sample consisted of peripheral blood. The receptor set was obtained from a human donor with acute or convalescent COVID-19. The donor label of this sample is uncertain.

The rearrangement links TRBV11-2 to TRBJ2-7, with 10 bases that match TRBD2. Germline values: CDR1 SGHAT, CDR2 FQNNGV. The CDR3 spans 15 residues. J lost 3 bases, V lost 5 bases, and 7 bases had no gene match. As DNA, the CDR3 is TGTGCCAGCAGCGCGGCCGGGACTAGCGTCTACGAGCAGTACTTC. The encoded protein is CASSAAGTSVYEQYF.

The chain links TRBV5-1 to TRBJ2-5; 15 nucleotides agree with TRBD2. Germline CDR1 and CDR2: SGHRS and YFSETQ. Trimming removed 0 bases from V and 6 bases from J; junction bases left unmatched: 3. This CDR3 is 16 amino acids long. The CDR3 DNA is TGCGCCAGCAGCTTGGGAGGGACTAGCGGGGGGCAGACCCAGTACTTC. It codes for CASSLGGTSGGQTQYF.

The CDR3 region is CASSPLPPGSNQPQHF. Here the CDR3 DNA reads TGTGCCAGCTCACCTCTTCCCCCGGGTTCAAATCAGCCCCAGCATTTT. The chain employs TRBV18 and TRBJ1-5; D is ambiguous. Deletions cut 3 bases from V and 4 bases from J, with 16 bases between. Per the germline V gene, CDR1 is KGHSH and CDR2 is LQKENI. The CDR3 is made up of 16 amino acids.

J is TRBJ2-1 and V is TRBV10-1, with D unresolved. Germline CDR1 WNHNN, CDR2 SYGVQD (reference sequence). The V gene lost 4 bases and the J gene lost 7 bases, with 11 bases spanning the gap. This CDR3 spans 13 amino acids. The CDR3 region is CASSVAVWNEQFF. CDR3 bases: TGCGCCAGCAGTGTGGCAGTTTGGAATGAGCAGTTCTTC.

This chain joins TRBV10-2 and TRBJ1-5; D not certain. The V gene lost 8 bases and the J gene lost 0 bases, with 8 bases spanning the gap. CDR3 length: 13 residues. In germline, CDR1 is WSHSY, CDR2 SAAADI. CDR3 sequence (DNA): TGCGCCAGCGGAGATAATAGCAATCAGCCCCAGCATTTT. Translating gives CASGDNSNQPQHF.

This clone was seen only once. The chain is built from TRBV28 and TRBJ2-7, with D tentatively TRBD2 (5 bases). The CDR3 loop spans 15 amino acids. Germline CDR1 MDHEN, CDR2 SYDVKM. Trimming removed 5 bases at V and 2 bases at J, with 16 bases between. CDR3 amino acids: CASSLGGLATYEQYF. The CDR3 DNA sequence: TGTGCCAGCAGTCTAGGTGGACTTGCTACCTACGAGCAGTACTTC.

The gene calls are TRBV7-2 and TRBJ2-1; 8 positions match TRBD2. The CDR3 is made up of 14 amino acids. V gave up 4 bases and J gave up 7 bases; unmatched junction bases: 6. The germline V gene encodes CDR1 SGHTA and CDR2 FQGNSA. CDR3 in DNA: TGTGCCAGCAGCTCGACACTAGCGGAAAATGAGCAGTTCTTC. Amino acid sequence: CASSSTLAENEQFF.

This chain links TRBV10-3 with TRBJ1-1, with TRBD1 matching 8 bases. V shed 6 bases, J shed 2 bases, and the junction held 11 bases outside the gene matches. The V gene's germline CDR1 is ENHRY and CDR2 SYGVKD. The CDR3 totals 16 residues. The CDR3 sequence: CAIRNDLGQENTEAFF. The CDR3 DNA reads TGTGCCATCAGAAATGACCTGGGACAGGAAAACACTGAAGCTTTCTTT.

This chain uses TRBV7-9 with TRBJ1-2; D perhaps matches TRBD1 (6 bases). The ends were cut back, 5 bases at V and 8 bases at J, with 15 bases in the middle. The CDR3 is 13 amino acids. From germline, CDR1 is SEHNR and CDR2 FQNEAQ (reference sequence). The CDR3 nucleotides read TGTGCCAGCAGCCGACTTACAGGGAAAGGCTACACCTTC. Its protein product is CASSRLTGKGYTF. The complete variable domain, with remaining parts taken from reference TRBV7-9 and TRBJ1-2, reads DTGVSQNPRHKITKRGQNVTFRCDPISEHNRLYWYRQTLGQGPEFLTYFQNEAQLEKSRLLSDRFSAERPKGSFSTLEIQRTEQGDSAMYLCASSRLTGKGYTFGSGTRLTVV.

This CDR3 reads CASSGQGTQETQYF. The CDR3 DNA is TGCGCCAGCAGTGGACAGGGTACCCAAGAGACCCAGTACTTC. The chain has TRBV10-2 and TRBJ2-5, with 7 bases that match TRBD1. With 4 bases clipped from V and 1 base from J, the junction kept 3 bases outside the gene matches. This CDR3 region has 14 residues. Germline V CDR1 and CDR2: WSHSY, SAAADI.

The CDR3 protein is CAISEASGYEQYF. CDR3 coding DNA: TGTGCCATCAGTGAGGCTAGCGGCTACGAGCAGTACTTC. The rearrangement joins TRBV10-3 to TRBJ2-7; 7 nucleotides agree with TRBD2. Germline V gene lookup returns CDR1 ENHRY and CDR2 SYGVKD. The trim removed 2 bases at V and 3 bases at J, leaving 1 base unmatched. This CDR3 is built from 13 residues.

The chain has TRBV4-1 and TRBJ2-1; the match to TRBD2 covers 13 bases. The CDR3 is 15 residues long. The germline V gene has CDR1 MGHRA and CDR2 YSYEKL. V lost 9 bases to trimming and J lost 10 bases; unmatched junction nucleotides: 12. CDR3 region: CASSLAGGQVGEQFF. CDR3 coding DNA: TGCGCCAGTTCACTAGCGGGGGGGCAGGTAGGGGAGCAGTTCTTC.

This chain joins TRBV6-6 and TRBJ2-1, with 7 bases lining up with TRBD2. Looked up from germline, CDR1 is MNHNY and CDR2 is SVGAGI (reference sequence). This CDR3 is 16 amino acids long. V lost 6 bases, J lost 5 bases, and 13 bases stayed unmatched. The CDR3 DNA sequence: TGTGCCAGCAGACCCGGCCCAGCGGGATCCGACAATGAGCAGTTCTTC. Protein sequence: CASRPGPAGSDNEQFF.

CDR3 in DNA: TGTGCCAGCAGCCGAGGACAGGGGGCTCAGCTAGCGGCCTACGAGCAGTACTTC. Its protein is CASSRGQGAQLAAYEQYF. V and J are TRBV7-6 and TRBJ2-7, with 11 bases lining up with TRBD1. Germline V lookup: CDR1 SGHVS, CDR2 FNYEAQ. The CDR3 totals 18 residues. Trimming cost V 5 bases and J 2 bases; bases outside gene matches: 14.

The V gene is TRBV7-9, the J gene TRBJ2-7; 7 bases line up with TRBD1. Germline V lookup: CDR1 SEHNR, CDR2 FQNEAQ (reference sequence). There are 15 residues in the CDR3. V shed 5 bases and J 2 bases; nucleotides not matched to a gene: 9. For the CDR3, the DNA is TGTGCCAGCAGCAACACACGGGACAGTACCTACGAGCAGTACTTC. As protein: CASSNTRDSTYEQYF.

The V gene is TRBV27, the J gene TRBJ1-1; 12 bases line up with TRBD1. The germline V gene has CDR1 MNHEY and CDR2 SMNVEV (reference sequence). V lost 7 bases, J lost 11 bases, and 20 bases stayed unmatched. The length of the CDR3 is 17 residues. The CDR3 DNA reads TGTGCCAGCACCGGATACTCCCGGGACAGGGGGCTAGCTACCGCTTTCTTT. Amino acids: CASTGYSRDRGLATAFF.

The chain uses TRBV3-1 (or the pseudogene TRBV3-2) and TRBJ1-4; D unclear. The CDR3 runs to 14 residues. Trimming took off 0 bases at V and 4 bases at J, with 6 bases between the two ends. Germline assignment: CDR1 LGHDT and CDR2 YNNKEL (reference sequence). CDR3 in DNA: TGTGCCAGCAGCCAAGAAATTCTTAATGAAAAACTGTTTTTT. This codes for CASSQEILNEKLFF.

This rearrangement joins TRBV4-2 to TRBJ2-5; 7 nucleotides align to TRBD2. V was clipped by 0 bases and J by 9 bases; unmatched bases: 13. Germline assignment: CDR1 LGHNA and CDR2 YNFKEQ. The length of the CDR3 is 16 residues. The CDR3 protein is CASSQDLNRGVGAQYF. CDR3 coding DNA: TGTGCCAGCAGCCAAGACTTAAACCGGGGGGTAGGGGCCCAGTACTTC.

V gene TRBV6-1 combines with J gene TRBJ1-5, with 8 bases aligning to TRBD1. Germline CDR1 MNHNS, CDR2 SASEGT. This CDR3 has 16 amino acids. J gave up 6 bases and V 1 base, and 8 bases lay outside the gene matches. The CDR3 protein is CASSEGAGGITQPQHF. The CDR3 coding sequence is TGTGCCAGCAGTGAAGGGGCAGGGGGCATAACTCAGCCCCAGCATTTT.

The chain carries TRBV7-6 and TRBJ2-7; 9 bases align to TRBD2. This CDR3 has 16 residues. Germline CDR1 and CDR2: SGHVS and FNYEAQ. V gave up 2 bases and J gave up 1 base; unmatched junction bases: 6. The DNA for the CDR3 is TGTGCCAGCAGCTTAATAGCGGGAGCTGGGTCCTACGAGCAGTACTTC. It codes for CASSLIAGAGSYEQYF.

V gene TRBV10-3 combines with J gene TRBJ2-7, with 10 bases that match TRBD1. Losses at the gene ends were 3 bases for V and 4 bases for J; bases not matched to a gene: 6. Germline lookup yields CDR1 ENHRY and CDR2 SYGVKD. The CDR3 spans 15 residues. The CDR3 protein is CAISDPGQGLYEQYF. The CDR3 DNA sequence: TGTGCCATCAGTGACCCGGGACAGGGGCTGTACGAGCAGTACTTC.

This clone turned up a few times. V usage is TRBV6-5 and J usage is TRBJ1-2; D unclear. CDR3 length: 14 amino acids. Germline V gene lookup returns CDR1 MNHEY and CDR2 SVGAGI. Trimming pared 4 bases from V and 8 bases from J, leaving 17 bases between. CDR3 nucleotide sequence: TGTGCCAGCAGTTTACGGGGAACAAGAGACGGCTACACCTTC. This codes for CASSLRGTRDGYTF.

Concerning this clone: The junction shows a germline mismatch at one end, possibly a read error. This chain links TRBV29-1 with TRBJ2-7, with D unresolved. CDR1 SQVTM and CDR2 ANQGSEA come from the germline V gene. There are 10 residues in the CDR3. The CDR3 loop reads CSVKDNEQYF. The CDR3 DNA is TGCAGCGTTAAAGACAACGAGCAGTACTTC.

Details on this clone: This same CDR3 is encoded by further DNA sequences in the sample. The chain combines TRBV6-1 with TRBJ1-1; no definite D call. The V end lost 2 bases, the J end lost 3 bases, and 10 bases lay between the germline ends. The V gene's germline CDR1 is MNHNS and CDR2 SASEGT. The CDR3 consists of 14 residues. The CDR3: CASSEPGLYTEAFF. The CDR3 DNA reads TGTGCCAGCAGTGAACCGGGTTTGTACACTGAAGCTTTCTTT.

The chain is built from TRBV10-2 and TRBJ1-5; weak D call: TRBD1 (5 bases). V was pared by 3 bases and J by 4 bases, with 13 bases between. Per the germline V gene, CDR1 is WSHSY and CDR2 is SAAADI. The CDR3 extends over 15 amino acids. CDR3: CASSDGGRGNQPQHF. In nucleotides, the CDR3 is TGCGCCAGCAGTGATGGGGGTCGGGGGAATCAGCCCCAGCATTTT.

The genes are TRBV30 and TRBJ1-5, with a possible D match to TRBD1 (6 bases). The CDR3 totals 13 residues. Germline values: CDR1 GTSNPN, CDR2 SVGIG (reference sequence). V was trimmed by 1 base and J by 10 bases, leaving 14 bases between them. CDR3 in DNA: TGTGCCTGGAGTGACTTGTGGGGGGGCCCCCAGCATTTT. Protein: CAWSDLWGGPQHF.

The chain has TRBV3-1 (or the pseudogene TRBV3-2) and TRBJ1-1; D call uncertain. Germline V gives CDR1 LGHDT, CDR2 YNNKEL (reference sequence). The germline V and J ends were trimmed by 8 bases and 0 bases, with 13 bases remaining between them. This CDR3 is built from 14 residues. In DNA, the CDR3 is TGTGCCAGCTGCCGGAGAGAGATGAACACTGAAGCTTTCTTT. It translates to CASCRREMNTEAFF.

The chain links TRBV3-1 (or the pseudogene TRBV3-2) to TRBJ1-2, with D unresolved. This CDR3 has 15 amino acids. V was pared by 4 bases and J by 2 bases, with 14 bases between. In germline, CDR1 is LGHDT, CDR2 YNNKEL (reference sequence). DNA of the CDR3: TGTGCCAGCAGCCCCCCTTGGAGCAGAAACTATGGCTACACCTTC. Amino acids: CASSPPWSRNYGYTF.